The present T cell receptor (beta chain) was sequenced within a study of T cells after yellow fever vaccination. Broader study findings: After the booster, about 95% of CD4 and about nine tenths of CD8 primary-response clones were re-detected.

This CDR3 has 15 amino acids. Germline V gene data show CDR1 as SGHRS and CDR2 as YFSETQ. Trimming shortened V by 0 bases and J by 3 bases, and 13 bases separated the two germline ends. TCRdb recomputed calls from the 5' RACE reads with MiXCR, one row per CDR3 protein. The sample holds approximately 610,000 distinct CDR3 sequences; around 17% are singletons and the top ten take roughly 17%. Notes on this clonotype: Its antigen is still unknown.

The sequence derives from a man aged 18 to 29 who received the YFV17D yellow fever vaccine. The sample in question was PBMCs, obtained more than 4 days after the first yellow fever vaccination. The chain joins TRBV5-1 to TRBJ2-7; the D gene is possibly TRBD2 (6 bases). The CDR3 nucleotides read TGCGCCAGCAGCTTGGGGGTAGCGGACCTCTACGAGCAGTACTTC. Translation: CASSLGVADLYEQYF.